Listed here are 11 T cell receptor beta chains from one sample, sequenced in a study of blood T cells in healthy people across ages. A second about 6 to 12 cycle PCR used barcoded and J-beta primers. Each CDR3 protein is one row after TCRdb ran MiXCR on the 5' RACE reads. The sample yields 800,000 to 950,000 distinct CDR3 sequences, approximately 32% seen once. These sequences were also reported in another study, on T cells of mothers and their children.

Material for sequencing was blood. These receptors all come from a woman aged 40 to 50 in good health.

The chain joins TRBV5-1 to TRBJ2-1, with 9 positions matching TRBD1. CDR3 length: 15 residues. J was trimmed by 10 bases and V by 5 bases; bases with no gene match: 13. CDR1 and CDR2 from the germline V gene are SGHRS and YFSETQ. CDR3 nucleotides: TGCGCCAGCAGTTCTTTCCCGGGACAGGGTGAGGAGCAGTTCTTC. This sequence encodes CASSSFPGQGEEQFF.

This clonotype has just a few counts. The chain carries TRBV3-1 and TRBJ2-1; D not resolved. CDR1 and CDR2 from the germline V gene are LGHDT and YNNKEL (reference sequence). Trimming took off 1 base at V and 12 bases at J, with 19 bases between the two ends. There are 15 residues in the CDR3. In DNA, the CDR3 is TGTGCCAGCAGCCAAGGTGCGACGTCCCGCCGAGGGCAGTTCTTC. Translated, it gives CASSQGATSRRGQFF.

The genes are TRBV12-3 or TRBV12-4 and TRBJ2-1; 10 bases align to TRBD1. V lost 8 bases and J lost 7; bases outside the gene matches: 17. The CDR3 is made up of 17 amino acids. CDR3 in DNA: TGTGCCAGCGGGTACCGGGCAGACAGGGGGCTGTGGAATGAGCAGTTCTTC. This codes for CASGYRADRGLWNEQFF.

CDR3 DNA sequence: TGTGCCAGCAGTTCCTCGATTAGCGGGGGGGCATCAGATACGCAGTATTTT. Amino acid sequence: CASSSSISGGASDTQYF. V usage is TRBV27 and J usage is TRBJ2-3, with 11 bases lining up with TRBD2. Germline loops: CDR1 MNHEY, CDR2 SMNVEV (reference sequence). V shed 4 bases, J shed 4 bases, and the junction held 10 bases outside the gene matches. This CDR3 has 17 amino acids.

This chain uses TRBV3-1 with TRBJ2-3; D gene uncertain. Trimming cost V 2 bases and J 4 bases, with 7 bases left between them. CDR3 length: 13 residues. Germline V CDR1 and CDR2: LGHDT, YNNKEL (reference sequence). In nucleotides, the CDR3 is TGTGCCAGCAGCCAACGCGGTCCAGATACGCAGTATTTT. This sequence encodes CASSQRGPDTQYF.

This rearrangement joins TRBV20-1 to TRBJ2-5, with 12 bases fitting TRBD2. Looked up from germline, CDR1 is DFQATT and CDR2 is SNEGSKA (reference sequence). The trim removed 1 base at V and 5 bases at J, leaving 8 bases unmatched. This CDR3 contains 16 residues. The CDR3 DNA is TGCAGTGCTAGAGTTCTAGCGGGGGGGCAGGAGGAGACCCAGTACTTC. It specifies CSARVLAGGQEETQYF.

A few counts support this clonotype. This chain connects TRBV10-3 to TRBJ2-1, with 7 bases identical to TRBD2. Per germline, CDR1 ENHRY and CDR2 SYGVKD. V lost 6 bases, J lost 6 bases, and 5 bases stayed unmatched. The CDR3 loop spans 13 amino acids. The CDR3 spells CAISLTSSNEQFF. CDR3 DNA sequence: TGTGCCATCAGCCTGACTAGCTCCAATGAGCAGTTCTTC.

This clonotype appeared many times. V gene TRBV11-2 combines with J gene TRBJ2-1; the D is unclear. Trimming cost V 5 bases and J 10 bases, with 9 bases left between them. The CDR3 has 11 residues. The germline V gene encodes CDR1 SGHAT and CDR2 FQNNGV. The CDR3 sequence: CASSKTQEQFF. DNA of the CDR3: TGTGCCAGCAGCAAGACTCAAGAGCAGTTCTTC.

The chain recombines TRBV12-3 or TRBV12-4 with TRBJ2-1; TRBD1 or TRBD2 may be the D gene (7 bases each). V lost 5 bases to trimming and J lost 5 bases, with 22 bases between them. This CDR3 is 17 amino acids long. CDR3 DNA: TGTGCCAGCAGTCTTCCCCCGGGACAGCGGGGAAACAATGAGCAGTTCTTC. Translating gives CASSLPPGQRGNNEQFF.

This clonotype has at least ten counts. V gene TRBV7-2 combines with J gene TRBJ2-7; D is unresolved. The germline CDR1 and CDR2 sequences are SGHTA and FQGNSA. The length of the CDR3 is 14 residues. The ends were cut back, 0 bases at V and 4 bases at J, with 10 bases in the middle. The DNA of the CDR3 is TGTGCCAGCAGCTTAGCCGAAACAGATTACGAGCAGTACTTC. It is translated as CASSLAETDYEQYF.

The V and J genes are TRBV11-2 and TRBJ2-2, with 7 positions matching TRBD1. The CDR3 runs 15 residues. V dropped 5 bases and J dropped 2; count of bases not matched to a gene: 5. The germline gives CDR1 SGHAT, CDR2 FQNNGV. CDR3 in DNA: TGTGCCAGCAGCCAGAGACAGGGAAACACCGGGGAGCTGTTTTTT. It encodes CASSQRQGNTGELFF.